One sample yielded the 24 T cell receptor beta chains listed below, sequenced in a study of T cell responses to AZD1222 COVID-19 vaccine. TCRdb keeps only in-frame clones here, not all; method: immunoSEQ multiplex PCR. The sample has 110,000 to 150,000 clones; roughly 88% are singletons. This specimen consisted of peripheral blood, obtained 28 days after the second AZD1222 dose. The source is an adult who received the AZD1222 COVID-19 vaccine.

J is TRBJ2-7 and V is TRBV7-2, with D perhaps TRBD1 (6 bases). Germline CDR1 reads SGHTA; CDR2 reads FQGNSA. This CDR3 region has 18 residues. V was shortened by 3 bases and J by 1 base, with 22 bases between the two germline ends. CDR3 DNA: TGTGCCAGCAGCTTCGGACCCATAAGGGGGACACCGTCCTACGAGCAGTACTTC. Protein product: CASSFGPIRGTPSYEQYF.

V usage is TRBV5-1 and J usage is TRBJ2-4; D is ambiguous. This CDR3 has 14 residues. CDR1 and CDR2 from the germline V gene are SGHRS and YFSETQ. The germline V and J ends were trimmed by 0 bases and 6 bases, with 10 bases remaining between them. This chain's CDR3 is CASSLGDNANIQYF. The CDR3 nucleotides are TGCGCCAGCAGCTTGGGCGACAATGCAAACATTCAGTACTTC.

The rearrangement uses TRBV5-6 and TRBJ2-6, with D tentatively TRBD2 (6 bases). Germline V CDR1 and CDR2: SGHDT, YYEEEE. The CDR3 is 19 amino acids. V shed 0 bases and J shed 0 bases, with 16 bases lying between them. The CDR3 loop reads CASSLVRGSLGSGANVLTF. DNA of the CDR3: TGTGCCAGCAGCTTGGTGCGGGGCAGTCTCGGCTCTGGGGCCAACGTCCTGACTTTC.

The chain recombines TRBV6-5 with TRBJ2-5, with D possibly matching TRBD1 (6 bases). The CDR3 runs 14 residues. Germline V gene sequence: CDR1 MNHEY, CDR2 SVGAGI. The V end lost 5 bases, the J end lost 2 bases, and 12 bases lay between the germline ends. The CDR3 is CASSQGRQQETQYF. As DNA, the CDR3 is TGTGCCAGCAGTCAGGGGCGGCAGCAAGAGACCCAGTACTTC.

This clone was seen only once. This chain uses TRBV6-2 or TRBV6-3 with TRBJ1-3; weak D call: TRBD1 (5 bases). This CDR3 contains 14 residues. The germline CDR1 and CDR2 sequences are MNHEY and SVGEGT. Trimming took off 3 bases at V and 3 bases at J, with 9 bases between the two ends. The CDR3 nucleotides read TGTGCCAGCAGTTATCTGGGACGTGGAAACACCATATATTTT. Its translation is CASSYLGRGNTIYF.

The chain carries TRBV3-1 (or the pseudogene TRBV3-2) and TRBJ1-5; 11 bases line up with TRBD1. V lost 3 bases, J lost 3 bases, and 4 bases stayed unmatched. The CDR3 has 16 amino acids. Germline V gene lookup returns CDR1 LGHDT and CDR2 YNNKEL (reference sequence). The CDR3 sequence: CASSHGTGGLNQPQHF. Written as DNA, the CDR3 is TGTGCCAGCAGCCACGGGACAGGGGGACTCAATCAGCCCCAGCATTTT.

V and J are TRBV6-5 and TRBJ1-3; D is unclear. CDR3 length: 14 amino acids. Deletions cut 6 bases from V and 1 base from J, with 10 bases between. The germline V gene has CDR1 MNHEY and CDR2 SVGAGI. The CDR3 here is CASSRGGSGNTIYF. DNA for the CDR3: TGTGCCAGCAGCCGCGGAGGGTCTGGAAACACCATATATTTT.

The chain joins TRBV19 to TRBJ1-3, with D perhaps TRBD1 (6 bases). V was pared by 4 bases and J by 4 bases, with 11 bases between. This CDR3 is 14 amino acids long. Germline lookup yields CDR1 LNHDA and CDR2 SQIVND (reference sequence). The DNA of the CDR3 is TGTGCCAGTAGTACTCCGGGGGCCGGAAACACCATATATTTT. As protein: CASSTPGAGNTIYF. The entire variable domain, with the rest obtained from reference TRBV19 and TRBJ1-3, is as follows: DGGITQSPKYLFRKEGQNVTLSCEQNLNHDAMYWYRQDPGQGLRLIYYSQIVNDFQKGDIAEGYSVSREKKESFPLTVTSAQKNPTAFYLCASSTPGAGNTIYFGEGSWLTVV.

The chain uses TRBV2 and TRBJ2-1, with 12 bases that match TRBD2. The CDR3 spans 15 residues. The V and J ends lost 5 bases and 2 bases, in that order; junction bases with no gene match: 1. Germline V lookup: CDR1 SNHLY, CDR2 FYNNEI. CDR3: CASSRLAGAYNEQFF. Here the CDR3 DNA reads TGTGCCAGCAGTCGACTAGCGGGAGCCTACAATGAGCAGTTCTTC.

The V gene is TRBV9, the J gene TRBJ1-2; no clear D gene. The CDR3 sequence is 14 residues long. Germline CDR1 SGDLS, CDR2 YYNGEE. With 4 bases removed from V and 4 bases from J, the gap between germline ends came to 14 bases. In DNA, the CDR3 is TGTGCCAGCAGCCCAGAGCGGGAGGGCTATGGCTACACCTTC. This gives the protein CASSPEREGYGYTF.

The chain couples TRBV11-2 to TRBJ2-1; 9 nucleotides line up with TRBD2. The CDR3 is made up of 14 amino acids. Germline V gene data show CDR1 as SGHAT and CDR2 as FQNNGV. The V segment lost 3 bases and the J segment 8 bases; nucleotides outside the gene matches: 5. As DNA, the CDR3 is TGTGCCAGCAGCTTCAGCGGGAGGAGCGATGAGCAGTTCTTC. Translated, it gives CASSFSGRSDEQFF.

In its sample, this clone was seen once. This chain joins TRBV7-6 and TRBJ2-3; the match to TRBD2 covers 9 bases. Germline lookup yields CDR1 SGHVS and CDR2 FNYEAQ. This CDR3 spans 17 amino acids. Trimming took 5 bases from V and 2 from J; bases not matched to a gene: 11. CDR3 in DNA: TGTGCCAGCAGCCAGTCTAACCCGGGACTAGCCACAGATACGCAGTATTTT. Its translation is CASSQSNPGLATDTQYF.

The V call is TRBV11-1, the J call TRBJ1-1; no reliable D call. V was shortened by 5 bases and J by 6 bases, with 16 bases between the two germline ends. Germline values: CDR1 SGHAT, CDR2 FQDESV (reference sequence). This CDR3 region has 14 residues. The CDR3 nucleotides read TGTGCCAGCAGCCGCCGGGCCTCCGGGGCTGAAGCTTTCTTT. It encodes CASSRRASGAEAFF.

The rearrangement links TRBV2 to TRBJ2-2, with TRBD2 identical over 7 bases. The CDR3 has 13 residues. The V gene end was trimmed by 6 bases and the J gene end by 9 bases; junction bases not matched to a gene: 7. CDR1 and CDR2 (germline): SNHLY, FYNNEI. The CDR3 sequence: CASRSGGGRELFF. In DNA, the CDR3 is TGTGCCAGCAGATCGGGGGGAGGCCGGGAGCTGTTTTTT.

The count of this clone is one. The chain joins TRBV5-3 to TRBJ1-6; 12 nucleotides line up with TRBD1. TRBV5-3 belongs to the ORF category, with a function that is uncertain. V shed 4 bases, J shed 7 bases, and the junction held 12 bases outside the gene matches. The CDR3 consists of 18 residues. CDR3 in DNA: TGTGCCAGAAGCCCTCAGATCCGGGACAGGGGGCAAAATTCACCCCTCCACTTT. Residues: CARSPQIRDRGQNSPLHF.

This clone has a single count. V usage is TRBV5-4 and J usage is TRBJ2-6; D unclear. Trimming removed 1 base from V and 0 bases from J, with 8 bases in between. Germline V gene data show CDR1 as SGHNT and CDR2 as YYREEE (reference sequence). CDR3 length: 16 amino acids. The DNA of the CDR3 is TGTGCCAGCAGCTTGTCAATTCCCTCTGGGGCCAACGTCCTGACTTTC. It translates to CASSLSIPSGANVLTF.

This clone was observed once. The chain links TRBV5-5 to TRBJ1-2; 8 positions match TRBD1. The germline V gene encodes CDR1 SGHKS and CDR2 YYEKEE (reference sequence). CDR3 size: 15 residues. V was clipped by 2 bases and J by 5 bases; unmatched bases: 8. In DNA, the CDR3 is TGTGCCAGCAGCTTAAACTCGGACAGGGTTTATGGCTACACCTTC. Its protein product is CASSLNSDRVYGYTF.

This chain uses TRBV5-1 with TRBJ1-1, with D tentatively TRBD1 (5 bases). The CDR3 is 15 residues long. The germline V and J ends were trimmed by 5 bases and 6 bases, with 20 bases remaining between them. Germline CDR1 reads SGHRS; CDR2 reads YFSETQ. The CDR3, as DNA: TGCGCCAGCAGGTCCCCGGGATTAGGGGTCGCTGAAGCTTTCTTT. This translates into CASRSPGLGVAEAFF. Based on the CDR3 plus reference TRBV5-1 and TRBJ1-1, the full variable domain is KAGVTQTPRYLIKTRGQQVTLSCSPISGHRSVSWYQQTPGQGLQFLFEYFSETQRNKGNFPGRFSGRQFSNSRSEMNVSTLELGDSALYLCASRSPGLGVAEAFFGQGTRLTVV.

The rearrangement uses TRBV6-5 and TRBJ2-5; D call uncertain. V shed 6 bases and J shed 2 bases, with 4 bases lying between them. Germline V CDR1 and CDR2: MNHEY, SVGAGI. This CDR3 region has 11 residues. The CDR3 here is CASSTQETQYF. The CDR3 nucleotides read TGTGCCAGCAGCACACAAGAGACCCAGTACTTC.

CDR3 sequence reads: CASSPSRGPSGELFF. In DNA, the CDR3 is TGTGCCAGCAGCCCCTCCAGGGGGCCCTCCGGGGAGCTGTTTTTT. This chain joins TRBV7-9 and TRBJ2-2, with TRBD1 matching 8 bases. This CDR3 comprises 15 residues. The junction had 8 bases not matched to a gene; V was cut back by 5 bases and J by 6 bases. Germline CDR1 reads SEHNR; CDR2 reads FQNEAQ (reference sequence).

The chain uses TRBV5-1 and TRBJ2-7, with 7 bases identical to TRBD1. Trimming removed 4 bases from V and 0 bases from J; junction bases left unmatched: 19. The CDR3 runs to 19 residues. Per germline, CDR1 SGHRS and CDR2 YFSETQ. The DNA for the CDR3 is TGCGCCAGCAGCCTTCACTTTTTCTTTACAGGGGTAAGCTCCTACGAGCAGTACTTC. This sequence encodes CASSLHFFFTGVSSYEQYF.

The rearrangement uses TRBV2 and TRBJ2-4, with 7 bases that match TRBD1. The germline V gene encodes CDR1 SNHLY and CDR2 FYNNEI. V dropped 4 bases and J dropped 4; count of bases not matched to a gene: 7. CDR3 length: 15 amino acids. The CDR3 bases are TGTGCCAGCAGTGCGTTAAGGGACAGAAAAAACATTCAGTACTTC. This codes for CASSALRDRKNIQYF. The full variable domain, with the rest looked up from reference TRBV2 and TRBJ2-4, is EPEVTQTPSHQVTQMGQEVILRCVPISNHLYFYWYRQILGQKVEFLVSFYNNEISEKSEIFDDQFSVERPDGSNFTLKIRSTKLEDSAMYFCASSALRDRKNIQYFGAGTRLSVL.

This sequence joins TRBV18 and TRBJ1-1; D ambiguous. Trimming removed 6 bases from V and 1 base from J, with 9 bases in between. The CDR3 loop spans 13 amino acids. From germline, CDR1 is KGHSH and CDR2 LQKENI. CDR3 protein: CASSRTPNTEAFF. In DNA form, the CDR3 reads TGTGCCAGCTCGAGAACACCGAACACTGAAGCTTTCTTT.

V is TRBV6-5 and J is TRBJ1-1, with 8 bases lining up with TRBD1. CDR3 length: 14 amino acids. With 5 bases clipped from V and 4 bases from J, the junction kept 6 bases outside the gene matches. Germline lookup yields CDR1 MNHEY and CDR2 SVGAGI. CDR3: CASSTDRGGTEAFF. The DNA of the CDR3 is TGTGCCAGCAGTACCGACAGGGGTGGCACTGAAGCTTTCTTT.